This T cell receptor (beta chain) was captured in a study of blood T cell dynamics during melanoma immunotherapy. Notes on the study in general: The study could not tell melanoma-specific clones from general immune activation.

Worth noting for this clone: No antigen is known for it.

Time point denoted: week 3, after first cycle of checkpoint inhibitor. The V and J ends lost 2 bases and 1 base respectively, with 15 bases between them. CDR3 length equals 16 residues. The V gene's germline CDR1 is MDHEN and CDR2 SYDVKM. The method was immunoSEQ multiplex PCR; TCRdb's version includes in-frame clones alone and lacks a portion of them. Of about 8,600 clones in the sample, 70% to 90% were seen once. The sequence was collected from a human donor with melanoma. The sequenced sample was blood, obtained from a patient treated with checkpoint blockade. The chain combines TRBV28 with TRBJ2-7; D is perhaps TRBD1 (6 bases). The CDR3 loop is CASSLGGAVRSYEQYF. The CDR3 region has the DNA TGTGCCAGCAGTTTAGGGGGCGCGGTTCGATCCTACGAGCAGTACTTC.